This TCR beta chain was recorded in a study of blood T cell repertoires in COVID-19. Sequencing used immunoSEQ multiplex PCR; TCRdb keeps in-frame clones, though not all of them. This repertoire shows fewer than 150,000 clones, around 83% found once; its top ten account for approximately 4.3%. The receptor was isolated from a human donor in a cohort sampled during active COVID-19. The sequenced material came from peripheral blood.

The CDR3 loop reads CATSRRQGPSGNTIYF. CDR3 nucleotides: TGTGCCACCAGCAGACGACAGGGGCCGAGCGGAAACACCATATATTTT. This sequence joins TRBV15 and TRBJ1-3; 8 nucleotides agree with TRBD1. This CDR3 has 16 amino acids. Looked up from germline, CDR1 is LNHNV and CDR2 is YYDKDF (reference sequence). J gave up 4 bases and V 2 bases, and 7 bases lay outside the gene matches.